These 22 T cell receptor beta chains were sequenced from one sample in a study of T cell repertoires in cytomegalovirus infection. TCRdb re-analysed the reads in MiXCR, keeping a single row per CDR3 protein. Among roughly 300,000 distinct CDR3 sequences listed, about 25% were seen once. Specimen: PBMCs. Receptors were obtained from a human donor in good health (CMV status not recorded). Some clones in this sample may be carry-over from other donors' samples.

The chain recombines TRBV6-2 or TRBV6-3 with TRBJ2-2; perhaps D is TRBD1 or TRBD2 (5 bases each). The CDR3 covers 17 residues. Trimming stripped 0 bases from V and 0 bases from J, with 11 bases between. Germline V lookup: CDR1 MNHEY, CDR2 SVGEGT. The CDR3 DNA reads as TGTGCCAGCAGTTACTCGAGGGGATTCGCGAACACCGGGGAGCTGTTTTTT. It yields the protein CASSYSRGFANTGELFF.

This chain joins TRBV29-1 and TRBJ2-5; 9 bases line up with TRBD1. CDR1 and CDR2 from the germline V gene are SQVTM and ANQGSEA. The V segment lost 6 bases and the J segment 5 bases; nucleotides outside the gene matches: 7. The CDR3 has 13 amino acids. The CDR3 is CSVEGQGGETQYF. The CDR3 DNA follows: TGCAGCGTCGAGGGACAGGGTGGGGAGACCCAGTACTTC.

The V call is TRBV19, the J call TRBJ2-7; weak D call: TRBD1 (6 bases). The V gene's germline CDR1 is LNHDA and CDR2 SQIVND (reference sequence). The length of the CDR3 is 14 residues. Trimming stripped 1 base from V and 1 base from J, with 8 bases between. The CDR3 loop reads CASSIGGPSYEQYF. In nucleotides, the CDR3 is TGTGCCAGTAGTATAGGGGGGCCGTCCTACGAGCAGTACTTC.

J is TRBJ2-2 and V is TRBV5-5; D unresolved. The CDR3 spans 12 residues. V lost 5 bases and J 6 bases, leaving 8 bases between the germline ends. From germline, CDR1 is SGHKS and CDR2 YYEKEE (reference sequence). The CDR3 region has the DNA TGTGCCAGCAGGGAGTCCGCCGGGGAGCTGTTTTTT. This translates into CASRESAGELFF.

This clonotype was detected a few times. The J gene is TRBJ2-5, the V gene TRBV15; D possibly corresponds to TRBD2 (6 bases). Germline V lookup: CDR1 LNHNV, CDR2 YYDKDF (reference sequence). The germline V and J ends were trimmed by 1 base and 2 bases, with 8 bases remaining between them. The CDR3 sequence is 14 residues long. The CDR3 DNA sequence: TGTGCCACCAGCAGAGGGACTAATCAAGAGACCCAGTACTTC. Translating gives CATSRGTNQETQYF.

This clonotype was counted a few times. The chain has TRBV28 and TRBJ2-7, with TRBD1 matching 8 bases. CDR3 size: 15 residues. Germline CDR1 reads MDHEN; CDR2 reads SYDVKM. After removal of 6 bases from V and 3 bases from J, the junction contained 10 bases not matched to a gene. The CDR3 DNA reads as TGTGCCAGCAGCCCCGGGGGACAGGAACTCTACGAGCAGTACTTC. It is translated as CASSPGGQELYEQYF. The full variable domain, its missing parts supplied by reference TRBV28 and TRBJ2-7, is DVKVTQSSRYLVKRTGEKVFLECVQDMDHENMFWYRQDPGLGLRLIYFSYDVKMKEKGDIPEGYSVSREKKERFSLILESASTNQTSMYLCASSPGGQELYEQYFGPGTRLTVT.

This clonotype has only a few counts. The V call is TRBV6-5, the J call TRBJ2-3, with TRBD2 matching over 12 bases. V shed 0 bases and J 5 bases; nucleotides not matched to a gene: 9. This CDR3 comprises 18 residues. The germline gives CDR1 MNHEY, CDR2 SVGAGI. This chain's CDR3 is CASSYSSRGTSGLDTQYF. The CDR3 DNA is TGTGCCAGCAGTTACTCGAGCAGAGGGACTAGCGGGTTAGATACGCAGTATTTT.

This clonotype has a count of ten or more. This sequence joins TRBV10-2 and TRBJ1-1, with no clear D. With 5 bases removed from V and 1 base from J, the gap between germline ends came to 5 bases. CDR1 is WSHSY, CDR2 SAAADI, per germline. The CDR3 has 12 amino acids. CDR3 sequence: CASSRSNTEAFF. CDR3 sequence (DNA): TGCGCCAGCAGTCGGTCGAACACTGAAGCTTTCTTT.

This clonotype has ten or more counts. J is TRBJ1-5 and V is TRBV28; 9 bases are a match to TRBD1. V lost 2 bases and J lost 3; bases outside the gene matches: 11. The germline gives CDR1 MDHEN, CDR2 SYDVKM. The CDR3 contains 18 residues. Written as DNA, the CDR3 is TGTGCCAGCAGTTTAAGGTTAGGGACAGGGAGGTACAATCAGCCCCAGCATTTT. It encodes CASSLRLGTGRYNQPQHF.

This clonotype appeared many times. The chain's CDR3 is CASSLAGLAGVNEQFF. CDR3 coding DNA: TGTGCCAGCAGCTTAGCGGGACTAGCGGGAGTAAATGAGCAGTTCTTC. The rearrangement links TRBV7-2 to TRBJ2-1, with 14 bases that match TRBD2. Germline CDR1 and CDR2: SGHTA and FQGNSA. This CDR3 has 16 amino acids. The V gene end was trimmed by 0 bases and the J gene end by 7 bases; junction bases not matched to a gene: 2.

The chain has TRBV4-3 and TRBJ2-3, with D perhaps matching TRBD2 (6 bases). Trimming removed 3 bases at V and 2 bases at J, with 9 bases between. CDR3 length: 14 residues. Germline values: CDR1 LGHNA, CDR2 YSLEER. CDR3 nucleotide sequence: TGCGCCAGCAGCCAGGGACTTGCCACAGATACGCAGTATTTT. As protein: CASSQGLATDTQYF.

In its sample, this clonotype was seen a few times. The rearrangement uses TRBV6-5 and TRBJ1-1; tentatively, D is TRBD1 (5 bases). The CDR3 consists of 13 residues. The V gene's germline CDR1 is MNHEY and CDR2 SVGAGI. Deletions cut 5 bases from V and 2 bases from J, with 9 bases between. CDR3 loop: CASSGTANTEAFF. The CDR3 nucleotides are TGTGCCAGCAGTGGGACGGCAAACACTGAAGCTTTCTTT.

This sequence joins TRBV2 and TRBJ2-2; D is possibly TRBD1 or TRBD2 (6 bases each). Trimming took 8 bases from V and 0 from J, leaving 10 bases between them. CDR3 length equals 14 residues. Germline-derived CDR1 and CDR2 are SNHLY and FYNNEI. The CDR3 reads CASLGGPNTGELFF. As DNA, the CDR3 is TGTGCCAGCCTCGGGGGCCCGAACACCGGGGAGCTGTTTTTT.

The V and J genes are TRBV2 and TRBJ2-3, with 12 bases aligning to TRBD2. This CDR3 is 17 amino acids long. Trimming at V came to 5 bases and at J to 2 bases, leaving 8 bases not matched to a gene. The germline CDR1 and CDR2 sequences are SNHLY and FYNNEI. Here the CDR3 DNA reads TGTGCCAGCAGTCTAGCGGGGGGGCTCTTCCCCACAGATACGCAGTATTTT. Its protein is CASSLAGGLFPTDTQYF.

The chain links TRBV7-2 to TRBJ1-3, with TRBD1 matching 8 bases. The V and J ends lost 4 bases and 2 bases, in that order; junction bases with no gene match: 1. The CDR3 has 14 amino acids. In germline, CDR1 is SGHTA, CDR2 FQGNSA. CDR3 protein: CASSWGQAGNTIYF. CDR3 in DNA: TGTGCCAGCAGCTGGGGACAGGCTGGAAACACCATATATTTT.

The chain is built from TRBV25-1 and TRBJ1-1, with D unresolved. Germline V gene sequence: CDR1 MGHDK, CDR2 SYGVNS. Trimming shortened V by 8 bases and J by 5 bases, and 15 bases separated the two germline ends. This CDR3 has 13 residues. The CDR3 DNA reads TGTGCCAGCCCCCTGAGAGTGGATACTGAAGCTTTCTTT. Translating it yields CASPLRVDTEAFF.

This clonotype was observed a handful of times. The chain uses TRBV6-1 and TRBJ2-3; 7 nucleotides line up with TRBD1. There are 12 residues in the CDR3. Germline V gene lookup returns CDR1 MNHNS and CDR2 SASEGT. The V and J ends lost 5 bases and 8 bases, in that order; junction bases with no gene match: 4. The CDR3 DNA reads as TGTGCCAGCAGTTCGGGACAGTCTACGCAGTATTTT. Amino acids: CASSSGQSTQYF.

The chain carries TRBV2 and TRBJ1-2, with 9 bases aligning to TRBD1. V shed 6 bases, J shed 7 bases, and the junction held 12 bases outside the gene matches. This CDR3 is 15 amino acids long. Looked up from germline, CDR1 is SNHLY and CDR2 is FYNNEI. The CDR3 bases are TGTGCCAGCAGGGGCCGGACAGGGGCCGGTGGTGGCTACACCTTC. Translating gives CASRGRTGAGGGYTF.

The V gene is TRBV5-1, the J gene TRBJ2-7; D possibly corresponds to TRBD1 (5 bases). Trimming removed 0 bases at V and 3 bases at J, with 13 bases between. The CDR3 covers 15 residues. The germline CDR1 and CDR2 sequences are SGHRS and YFSETQ. The CDR3: CASSLEQASSYEQYF. CDR3 sequence (DNA): TGCGCCAGCAGCTTGGAACAGGCAAGTAGCTACGAGCAGTACTTC. Full variable domain (rest looked up from reference TRBV5-1 and TRBJ2-7): KAGVTQTPRYLIKTRGQQVTLSCSPISGHRSVSWYQQTPGQGLQFLFEYFSETQRNKGNFPGRFSGRQFSNSRSEMNVSTLELGDSALYLCASSLEQASSYEQYFGPGTRLTVT.

The chain couples TRBV12-3 or TRBV12-4 to TRBJ1-2, with D uncertain. The V end was cut by 6 bases, the J end by 8 bases, with 16 bases between. This CDR3 region has 13 residues. CDR3 sequence: CASSLQKAQGYTF. CDR3 DNA: TGTGCCAGCAGCCTCCAGAAGGCGCAGGGCTACACCTTC.

The table lists this clonotype with many counts. The CDR3: CASSLDGQPNQPQHF. The CDR3 bases are TGTGCCAGCAGCTTAGACGGACAGCCCAATCAGCCCCAGCATTTT. V is TRBV7-2 and J is TRBJ1-5; D perhaps matches TRBD1 (6 bases). Germline V gene lookup returns CDR1 SGHTA and CDR2 FQGNSA. Trimming left V 1 base short and J 3 bases short, with 10 bases between. The CDR3 is 15 residues long.

Of note for this clonotype: This may come from a read error, since a much larger clone is one base off. The rearrangement links TRBV7-2 to TRBJ2-4; D is possibly TRBD1 (7 bases). In germline, CDR1 is SGHTA, CDR2 FQGNSA. The CDR3 is 12 residues long. The DNA for the CDR3 is TGTGCCAGCAACTTAGGAGGGGGCGTTCAGTACTTC. It is translated as CASNLGGGVQYF.